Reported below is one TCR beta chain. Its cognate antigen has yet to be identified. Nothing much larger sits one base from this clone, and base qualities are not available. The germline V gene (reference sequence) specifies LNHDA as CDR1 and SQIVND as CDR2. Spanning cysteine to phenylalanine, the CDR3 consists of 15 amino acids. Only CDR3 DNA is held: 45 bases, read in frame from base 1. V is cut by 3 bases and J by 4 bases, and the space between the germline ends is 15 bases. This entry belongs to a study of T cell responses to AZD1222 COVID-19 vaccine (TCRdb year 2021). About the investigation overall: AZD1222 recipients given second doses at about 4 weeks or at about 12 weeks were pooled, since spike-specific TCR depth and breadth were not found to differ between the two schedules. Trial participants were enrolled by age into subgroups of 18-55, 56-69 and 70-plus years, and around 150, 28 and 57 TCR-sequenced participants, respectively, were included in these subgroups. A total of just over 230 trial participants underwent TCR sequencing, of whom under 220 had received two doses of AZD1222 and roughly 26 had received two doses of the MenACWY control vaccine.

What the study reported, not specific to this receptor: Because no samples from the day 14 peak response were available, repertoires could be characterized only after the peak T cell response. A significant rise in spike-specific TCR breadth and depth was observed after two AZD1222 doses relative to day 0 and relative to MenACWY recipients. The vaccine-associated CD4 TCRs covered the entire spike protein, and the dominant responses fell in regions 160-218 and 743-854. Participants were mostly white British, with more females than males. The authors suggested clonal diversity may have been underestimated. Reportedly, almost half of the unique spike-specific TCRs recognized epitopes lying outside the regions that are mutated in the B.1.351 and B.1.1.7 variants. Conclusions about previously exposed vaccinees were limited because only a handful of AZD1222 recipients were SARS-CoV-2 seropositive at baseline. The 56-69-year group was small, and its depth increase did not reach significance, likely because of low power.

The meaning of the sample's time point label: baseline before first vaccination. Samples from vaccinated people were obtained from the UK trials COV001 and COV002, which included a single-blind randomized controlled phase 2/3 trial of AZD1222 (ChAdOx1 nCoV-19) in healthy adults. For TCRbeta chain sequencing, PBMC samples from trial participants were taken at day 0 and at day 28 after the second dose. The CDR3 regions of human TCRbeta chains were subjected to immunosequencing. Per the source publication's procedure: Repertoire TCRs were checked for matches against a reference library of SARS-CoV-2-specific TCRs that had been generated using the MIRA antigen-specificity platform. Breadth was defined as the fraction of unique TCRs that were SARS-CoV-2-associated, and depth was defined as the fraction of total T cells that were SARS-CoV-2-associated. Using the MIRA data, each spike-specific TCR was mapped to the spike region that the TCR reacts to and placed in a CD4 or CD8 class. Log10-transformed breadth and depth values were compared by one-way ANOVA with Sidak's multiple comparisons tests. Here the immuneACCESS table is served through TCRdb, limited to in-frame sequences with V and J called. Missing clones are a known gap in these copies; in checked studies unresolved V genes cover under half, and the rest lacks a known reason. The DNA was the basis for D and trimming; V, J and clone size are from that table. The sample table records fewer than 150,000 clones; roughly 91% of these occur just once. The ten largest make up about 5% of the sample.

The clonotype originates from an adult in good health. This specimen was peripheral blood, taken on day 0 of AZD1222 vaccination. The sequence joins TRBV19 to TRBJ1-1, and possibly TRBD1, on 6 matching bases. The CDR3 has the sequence CASSIGQGISTEAFF. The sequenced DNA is TGTGCCAGTAGTATCGGTCAGGGGATCAGCACTGAAGCTTTCTTT.